This T cell receptor beta chain is drawn from a study of CD8+CD57+ T cells in acquired aplastic anemia (dated by TCRdb to the late 2010s). In the study overall: DNA extracted from sorted CD4+ and CD8+ cells had a mean of about 3.2 ug, with a range of about 0.18 to 27.4 ug. CD8+CD57+ expansion was defined as frequency above the mean frequency observed in healthy subjects.

About this clonotype itself: It has no known antigen specificity. The input lacks base qualities; no much larger clone sits a single base away.

Study-wide conclusions, independent of this receptor: Between patients and healthy controls, no significant difference in CD8+ Simpson's diversity was found (P=0.060). Although some 28 CD8+ CDR3 sequences were shared by patients and controls, these sequences appeared highly expressed in patients and within the immunodominant clones of patients.

Patients chosen for sequencing had shown expansion of CD8+CD57+ cells by flow cytometry. Every patient had a diagnosis of severe acquired aplastic anemia based on International Study of Aplastic Anemia and Agranulocytosis and Camitta criteria. Patients had received no therapy at the time of blood sampling. TCR repertoires of sorted CD4+ and CD8+ blood T cells from severe aplastic anemia patients and healthy subjects were deep-sequenced in the study. In the USA, patient enrollment took place under clinicaltrials.gov protocols 00001620, 01623167, 00001397, 00071045, 00081523 and 00961064. Ficoll-Paque density gradient centrifugation was used to isolate peripheral blood mononuclear cells. Before DNA was extracted, CD4+ and CD8+ T cells were sorted using either FACS or magnetic beads. Germline trimming: 2 bases from V, 6 bases from J; junction bases outside gene matches: 10. The CDR3 spans 15 residues, from the cysteine through the phenylalanine. This entry keeps only the CDR3 DNA: 45 bases, framed from base 1. For CDR1 and CDR2, the germline V gene lists SGDLS and YYNGEE.

TCR beta VDJ combination and CDR3 sequence profiling used genomic DNA as the template. TCR repertoire sequencing was run on an Illumina HiSeq 2000. The paper's processing steps were these. TRBV/TRBJ rearrangement plots, CDR3 size and DJ length profiles, and Simpson's diversity index were used to evaluate the repertoires. The most abundant DNA sequence in the deep sequencing data was defined as the immunodominant clone. CDR3 amino acid sequences were checked for sharing between subjects and were compared against published repertoires and the VDJdb database. TCRdb passed the public sequencing reads through fastp at Q25 and MiXCR, retaining productive beta sequences. Each entry merges the rows of one CDR3 protein and shows their most common DNA and genes. What appears here as the V and J calls and clone size reflects TCRdb's work, not the paper's. For this sample there are some 160,000 distinct CDR3 sequences; around 48% appear just once. The ten largest clonotypes hold about 31% of the sample.

The chain is encoded by TRBV9 joined to TRBJ2-7; 8 junctional bases match TRBD2. Sequenced material: sorted CD4+, CD8+, or CD8+CD57+ T cells (not recorded which) from PBMCs. This clonotype originated in a human donor with aplastic anemia. The DNA is TGTGCCAGCAGCGTCGAAGAAGCGGGAGTTGGCGAGCAGTACTTC. It is translated as CASSVEEAGVGEQYF.